This T cell receptor (beta chain) appears in the sequencing data of a study of technical replicates of blood from several donors. Clones were read by immunoSEQ multiplex PCR, and TCRdb kept only the in-frame ones, dropping some. The sample consists of around 76,000 clones, more than 90% of them appearing once. This CDR3 comprises 14 residues. Between the trimmed V and J ends, which lost 2 bases and 6 bases, there was a span of 10 bases. Germline CDR1 reads MNHEY; CDR2 reads SVGAGI. V and J are TRBV6-5 and TRBJ2-2, with D tentatively TRBD2 (6 bases). Source material: T cells isolated from PBMCs. This sequence was found in a human donor in good health. The CDR3 loop is CASSYGLLAGELFF. For the CDR3, the DNA is TGTGCCAGCAGTTACGGACTACTCGCCGGGGAGCTGTTTTTT.